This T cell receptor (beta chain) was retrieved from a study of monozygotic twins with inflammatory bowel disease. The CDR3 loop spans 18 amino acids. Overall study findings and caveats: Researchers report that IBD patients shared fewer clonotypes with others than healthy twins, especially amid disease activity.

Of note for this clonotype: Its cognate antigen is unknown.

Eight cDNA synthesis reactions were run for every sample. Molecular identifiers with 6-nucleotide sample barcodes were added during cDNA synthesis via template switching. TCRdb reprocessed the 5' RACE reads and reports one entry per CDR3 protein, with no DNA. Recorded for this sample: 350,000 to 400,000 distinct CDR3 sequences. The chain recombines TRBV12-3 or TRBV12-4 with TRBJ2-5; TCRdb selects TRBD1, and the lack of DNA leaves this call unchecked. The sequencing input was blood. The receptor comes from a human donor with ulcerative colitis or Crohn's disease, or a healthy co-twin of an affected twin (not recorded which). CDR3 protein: CASSPDPGEDFRQETQYF.